Following are 23 T cell receptor beta chains from one sample sequenced in a study of read filtering for tumor transcriptome and immune sequencing. This library used 300 to 450 ng RNA and molecular barcoded adaptors spanning alpha/delta and beta/gamma chains. MiXCR, applied by TCRdb to the reads, yields one record per CDR3 protein. There are tens of thousands of distinct CDR3 sequences in the sample; around 12% occur only once, and about 14% lies in the top ten. The sequenced material came from a population of CD138-negative cells sorted from bone marrow. The receptor set was obtained from a donor over 35 with multiple myeloma.

This clonotype was found many times. It may be a read error: a sequence one base away is much more abundant. The chain employs TRBV20-1 and TRBJ2-1, with TRBD2 as a possible D gene (5 bases). The germline V gene has CDR1 DFQATT and CDR2 SNEGSKA (reference sequence). The CDR3 sequence is 13 residues long. CDR3 amino acids: CSARAFDYNGQFF. In DNA, the CDR3 is TGCAGTGCTAGAGCCTTCGACTACAATGGGCAGTTCTTC.

This clonotype showed up many times. This chain uses TRBV5-6 with TRBJ2-5; no clear D gene. Germline lookup yields CDR1 SGHDT and CDR2 YYEEEE. The CDR3 is 13 residues long. Between the trimmed V and J ends, which lost 2 bases and 13 bases, there was a span of 18 bases. This chain's CDR3 is CASSLPSDLNPYF. For the CDR3, the DNA is TGTGCCAGCAGCTTACCGTCGGACCTCAACCCGTACTTC.

Turning to this clonotype: The junction departs from the called germline gene at one end, perhaps through a read error. The chain carries TRBV5-6 and TRBJ2-7; 15 bases agree with TRBD2. The CDR3 contains 17 residues. Germline-derived CDR1 and CDR2 are SGHDT and YYEEEE. The CDR3 DNA follows: TGTGCCAGCAGCTGGGGACTAGCGGGAGGCAACCCCTACGAGCAGCACTTC. Translating it yields CASSWGLAGGNPYEQHF. Complete variable domain (other parts from reference TRBV5-6 and TRBJ2-7): DAGVTQSPTHLIKTRGQQVTLRCSPKSGHDTVSWYQQALGQGPQFIFQYYEEEERQRGNFPDRFSGHQFPNYSSELNVNALLLGDSALYLCASSWGLAGGNPYEQHFGPGTRLTVT.

Turning to this clonotype: One base separates it from a far larger clone, so it is likely a read error. The gene calls are TRBV7-7 and TRBJ2-3, with TRBD2 identical over 9 bases. This CDR3 has 15 residues. The germline CDR1 and CDR2 sequences are SSHAT and FNYEAQ (reference sequence). DNA of the CDR3: TGTGCCAGCGGCTTAGAGCTAGCGGGACGGGATACGCAGTATTTT. Translated, it gives CASGLELAGRDTQYF.

This clonotype was counted only a few times. The CDR3 loop reads CASSDGQGEGGELFF. The CDR3 DNA is TGTGCCAGCAGTGACGGACAGGGGGAGGGCGGGGAGCTGTTTTTT. V gene TRBV6-1 combines with J gene TRBJ2-2, with 10 nucleotides matching TRBD1. Looked up from germline, CDR1 is MNHNS and CDR2 is SASEGT. CDR3 size: 15 residues. Trimming took 3 bases from V and 7 from J; bases not matched to a gene: 5.

This clonotype was counted at least ten times. The chain employs TRBV7-8 and TRBJ2-3; TRBD1 aligns across 7 bases. The CDR3 covers 16 residues. Unmatched junction bases numbered 13, after V lost 8 bases and J lost 2 bases. Germline V gives CDR1 SGHVS, CDR2 FQNEAQ. The CDR3 coding sequence is TGTGCCAGCTCCTATGAAGCGACAGGGAACACAGATACGCAGTATTTT. It translates to CASSYEATGNTDTQYF.

This clonotype was seen ten or more times. The gene calls are TRBV7-2 and TRBJ2-3; D is ambiguous. Germline CDR1 reads SGHTA; CDR2 reads FQGNSA. This CDR3 is built from 15 residues. V was cut by 5 bases and J by 2 bases, with 14 bases left in between. CDR3 protein: CASSESTPNTDTQYF. The CDR3 DNA is TGTGCCAGCAGCGAAAGCACCCCCAACACAGATACGCAGTATTTT.

This CDR3 reads CASSRSRGEQFF. CDR3 bases: TGTGCCAGCAGCCGCAGTAGGGGCGAGCAGTTCTTC. This rearrangement joins TRBV7-9 to TRBJ2-1, with a tentative D call TRBD1 (5 bases). The CDR3 has 12 residues. CDR1 SEHNR and CDR2 FQNEAQ come from the germline V gene (reference sequence). Trimming removed 5 bases at V and 10 bases at J, with 12 bases between.

V usage is TRBV19 and J usage is TRBJ1-5; 8 nucleotides agree with TRBD1. J lost 7 bases, V lost 3 bases, and 14 bases had no gene match. Germline CDR1 and CDR2: LNHDA and SQIVND (reference sequence). The CDR3 length is 17 residues. The CDR3: CASSILDRGGNGQPQHF. CDR3 DNA sequence: TGTGCCAGTAGTATCCTAGACAGGGGCGGCAATGGCCAGCCCCAGCATTTT.

The genes are TRBV7-9 and TRBJ2-7; 13 positions agree with TRBD2. The CDR3 runs to 14 residues. Unmatched junction bases numbered 1, after V lost 4 bases and J lost 4 bases. Germline V lookup: CDR1 SEHNR, CDR2 FQNEAQ (reference sequence). The DNA for the CDR3 is TGTGCCAGCAGCTGGACTAGCGGGAGTTACGAGCAGTACTTC. Translation gives CASSWTSGSYEQYF.

This clonotype has more than one count but fewer than ten. Since a much larger clone is just one base distant, this may be a read error. A read error is likely, as this CDR3 ends without the conserved phenylalanine or tryptophan. The chain is built from TRBV5-1 and TRBJ2-7; 8 bases are a match to TRBD2. The CDR3 consists of 17 residues. With V trimmed by 5 bases and J by 0 bases, 13 bases remained unmatched. Germline V gene data show CDR1 as SGHRS and CDR2 as YFSETQ. The CDR3 reads CASRRGEAGVSSYEQYL. For the CDR3, the DNA is TGCGCCAGCAGACGCGGAGAAGCGGGAGTAAGCTCCTACGAGCAGTACCTC.

This clonotype was seen ten or more times. This sequence joins TRBV20-1 and TRBJ2-2; TRBD2 aligns across 9 bases. J gave up 0 bases and V 1 base, and 3 bases lay outside the gene matches. The CDR3 consists of 16 residues. Germline-derived CDR1 and CDR2 are DFQATT and SNEGSKA (reference sequence). The CDR3 loop is CSARVSGSPNTGELFF. DNA of the CDR3: TGCAGTGCTAGAGTTAGCGGGAGCCCGAACACCGGGGAGCTGTTTTTT.

This clonotype was detected a few times. This may be a read error: a much more frequent sequence differs by one nucleotide. Without the conserved terminal phenylalanine or tryptophan, this CDR3 likely stems from a read error. The V gene is TRBV29-1, the J gene TRBJ1-1, with D possibly TRBD1 on 6 matching bases. V was trimmed by 7 bases and J by 1 base, leaving 13 bases between them. Germline V gives CDR1 SQVTM, CDR2 ANQGSEA. CDR3 length equals 13 residues. The CDR3 region has the DNA TGCAGCGCTCAGGACAGATCGAACACTGAAGCTTTCCTT. Amino acid sequence: CSAQDRSNTEAFL.

This clonotype has a count of ten or more. The chain couples TRBV2 to TRBJ2-2; 8 nucleotides agree with TRBD2. This CDR3 is built from 14 residues. The V gene end was trimmed by 9 bases and the J gene end by 0 bases; junction bases not matched to a gene: 3. The germline V gene has CDR1 SNHLY and CDR2 FYNNEI. CDR3 amino acids: CARAGLANTGELFF. The CDR3 coding sequence is TGTGCCAGGGCGGGACTAGCGAACACCGGGGAGCTGTTTTTT.

This clonotype has at least ten counts. This chain connects TRBV15 to TRBJ2-7; 8 positions agree with TRBD2. CDR1 LNHNV and CDR2 YYDKDF come from the germline V gene (reference sequence). Trimming at V came to 6 bases and at J to 6 bases, leaving 4 bases not matched to a gene. This CDR3 spans 12 amino acids. The CDR3 DNA sequence: TGTGCCACCAGTCAAACTAGCGGCGAGCAGTACTTC. It yields the protein CATSQTSGEQYF. Supplemented by reference TRBV15 and TRBJ2-7, the full variable domain reads DAMVIQNPRYQVTQFGKPVTLSCSQTLNHNVMYWYQQKSSQAPKLLFHYYDKDFNNEADTPDNFQSRRPNTSFCFLDIRSPGLGDTAMYLCATSQTSGEQYFGPGTRLTVT.

Points on this clonotype: A read error is likely, as this CDR3 ends without the conserved phenylalanine or tryptophan. The rearrangement uses TRBV6-5 and TRBJ1-4; a possible D gene is TRBD1 (5 bases). The CDR3 runs to 18 residues. Trimming left V 0 bases short and J 5 bases short, with 19 bases between. Germline lookup yields CDR1 MNHEY and CDR2 SVGAGI. The CDR3 spells CASSYSGPDQLGNEKLFI. As DNA, the CDR3 is TGTGCCAGCAGTTACTCGGGGCCGGACCAGCTCGGAAATGAAAAACTGTTTATT.

In this sample, this clonotype turned up many times. The rearrangement uses TRBV5-1 and TRBJ2-3; D uncertain. CDR3 length: 15 amino acids. The V gene lost 1 base and the J gene lost 4 bases, with 13 bases spanning the gap. Germline V gene sequence: CDR1 SGHRS, CDR2 YFSETQ. For the CDR3, the DNA is TGCGCCAGCAGCTTGCTCTCAGAAGGAGCAGATACGCAGTATTTT. It codes for CASSLLSEGADTQYF.

In this sample, this clonotype turned up many times. The V call is TRBV11-2, the J call TRBJ1-5; 12 bases agree with TRBD1. Germline V gives CDR1 SGHAT, CDR2 FQNNGV. The ends lost 3 bases at V and 6 bases at J; junction bases unmatched: 3. This CDR3 is built from 15 residues. CDR3 coding DNA: TGTGCCAGCAGCTTGGGACAGGGGGCTGTTCAGCCCCAGCATTTT. Residues: CASSLGQGAVQPQHF.

This clonotype was picked up a small number of times. The rearrangement joins TRBV7-9 to TRBJ2-1; no clear D gene. The length of the CDR3 is 15 residues. V was shortened by 1 base and J by 4 bases, with 11 bases between the two germline ends. CDR1 is SEHNR and CDR2 is FQNEAQ in the germline V gene (reference sequence). CDR3 nucleotide sequence: TGTGCCAGCAGCTTAGTGGGCGGCATGTACAATGAGCAGTTCTTC. Protein: CASSLVGGMYNEQFF.

This clonotype was counted at least ten times. The chain combines TRBV7-2 with TRBJ1-4; 8 nucleotides align to TRBD1. In germline, CDR1 is SGHTA, CDR2 FQGNSA. The J segment lost 8 bases and the V segment lost 1 base, leaving 12 bases of the junction unmatched. The CDR3 sequence is 17 residues long. CDR3 coding DNA: TGTGCCAGCAGCTTAGGGACAGGGAGGAGTTCGCGGGAAAAACTGTTTTTT. Encoded protein: CASSLGTGRSSREKLFF.

Comment on this clonotype: A much larger clone lies one base from this, so it may be a read error. It is likely a read error, because the conserved phenylalanine at the end of the CDR3 is missing. The chain recombines TRBV5-1 with TRBJ1-1; the match to TRBD1 covers 7 bases. The CDR3 spans 15 residues. The J segment lost 0 bases and the V segment lost 0 bases, leaving 2 bases of the junction unmatched. The germline V gene encodes CDR1 SGHRS and CDR2 YFSETQ. The CDR3 DNA sequence: TGCGCCAGCAGCTTGGAGGGACAGATGAACACTGAAGCTTTCTCT. Its protein product is CASSLEGQMNTEAFS.

This clonotype was seen many times. The chain combines TRBV25-1 with TRBJ2-1, with 8 bases fitting TRBD1. This CDR3 has 15 residues. From germline, CDR1 is MGHDK and CDR2 SYGVNS. V shed 5 bases, J shed 7 bases, and the junction held 10 bases outside the gene matches. CDR3 sequence reads: CASSTNPGQVNEQFF. The CDR3 DNA reads TGTGCCAGCAGTACCAATCCGGGACAGGTGAATGAGCAGTTCTTC.

This clonotype has ten or more counts. The V gene is TRBV11-1, the J gene TRBJ2-1; D is possibly TRBD1 (6 bases). The CDR3 is made up of 15 amino acids. The V and J ends lost 5 bases and 0 bases respectively, with 11 bases between them. Germline CDR1 is SGHAT and CDR2 is FQDESV (reference sequence). Here the CDR3 DNA reads TGTGCCAGCAGCCCCGGACAGTTCTCCTACAATGAGCAGTTCTTC. Translation: CASSPGQFSYNEQFF.